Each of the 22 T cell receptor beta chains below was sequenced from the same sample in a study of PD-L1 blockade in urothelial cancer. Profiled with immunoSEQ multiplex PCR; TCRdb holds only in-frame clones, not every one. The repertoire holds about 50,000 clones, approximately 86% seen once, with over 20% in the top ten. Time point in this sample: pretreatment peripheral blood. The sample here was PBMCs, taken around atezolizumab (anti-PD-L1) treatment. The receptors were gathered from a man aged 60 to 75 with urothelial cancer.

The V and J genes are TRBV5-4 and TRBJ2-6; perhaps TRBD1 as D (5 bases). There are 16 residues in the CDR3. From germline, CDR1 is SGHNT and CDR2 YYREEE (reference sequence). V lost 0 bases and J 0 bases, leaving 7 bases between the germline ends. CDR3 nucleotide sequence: TGTGCCAGCAGCTTGGCAGGGCCCTCTGGGGCCAACGTCCTGACTTTC. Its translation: CASSLAGPSGANVLTF.

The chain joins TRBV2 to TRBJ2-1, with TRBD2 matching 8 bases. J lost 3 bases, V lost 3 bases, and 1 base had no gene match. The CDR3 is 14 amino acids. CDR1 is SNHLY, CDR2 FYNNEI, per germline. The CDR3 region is CASSESGGYNEQFF. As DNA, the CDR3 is TGTGCCAGCAGTGAGAGCGGGGGCTACAATGAGCAGTTCTTC.

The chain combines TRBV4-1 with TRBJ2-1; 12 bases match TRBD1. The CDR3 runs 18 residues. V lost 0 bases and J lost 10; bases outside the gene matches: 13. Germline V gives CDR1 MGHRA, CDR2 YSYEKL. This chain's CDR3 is CASSQEALPGQGALEQFF. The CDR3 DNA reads TGCGCCAGCAGCCAAGAGGCCCTCCCGGGACAGGGGGCACTCGAGCAGTTCTTC.

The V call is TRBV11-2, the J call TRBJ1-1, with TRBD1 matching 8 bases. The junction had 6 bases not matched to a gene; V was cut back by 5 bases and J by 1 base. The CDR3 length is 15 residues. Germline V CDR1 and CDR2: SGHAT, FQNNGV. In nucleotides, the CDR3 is TGTGCCAGCAGCATCCGGACAGGGTGGAACACTGAAGCTTTCTTT. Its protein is CASSIRTGWNTEAFF.

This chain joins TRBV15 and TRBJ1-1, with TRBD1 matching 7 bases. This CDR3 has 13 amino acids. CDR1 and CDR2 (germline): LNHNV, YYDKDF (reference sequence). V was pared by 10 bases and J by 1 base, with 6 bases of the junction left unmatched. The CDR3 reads CASRRQGNTEAFF. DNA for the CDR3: TGTGCCAGCCGGCGACAGGGGAACACTGAAGCTTTCTTT.

The CDR3, as DNA: TGCGCCAGCCGCGAGGGACTATCCACCGGGGAGCTGTTTTTT. Residues: CASREGLSTGELFF. The J gene is TRBJ2-2, the V gene TRBV5-1, with TRBD2 identical over 7 bases. Germline V gives CDR1 SGHRS, CDR2 YFSETQ. V trimming: 7 bases; J trimming: 4 bases; junction bases outside the gene matches: 7. The CDR3 sequence is 14 residues long.

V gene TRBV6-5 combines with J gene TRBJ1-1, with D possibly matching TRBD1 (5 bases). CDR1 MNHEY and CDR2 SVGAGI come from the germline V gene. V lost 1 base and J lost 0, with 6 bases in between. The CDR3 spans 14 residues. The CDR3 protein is CASSYLGVNTEAFF. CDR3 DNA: TGTGCCAGCAGTTACTTAGGGGTGAACACTGAAGCTTTCTTT.

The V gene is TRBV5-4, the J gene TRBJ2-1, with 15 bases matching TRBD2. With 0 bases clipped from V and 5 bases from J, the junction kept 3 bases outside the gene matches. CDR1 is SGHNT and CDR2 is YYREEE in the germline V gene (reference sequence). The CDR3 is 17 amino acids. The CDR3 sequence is CASSLGTSGRGDNEQFF. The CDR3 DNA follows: TGTGCCAGCAGCTTGGGGACTAGCGGGAGGGGGGACAATGAGCAGTTCTTC.

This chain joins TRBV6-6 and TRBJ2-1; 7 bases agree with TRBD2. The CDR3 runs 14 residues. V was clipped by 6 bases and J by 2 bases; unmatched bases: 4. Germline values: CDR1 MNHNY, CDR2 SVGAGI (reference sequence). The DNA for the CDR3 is TGTGCCAGCAGAGCGGGGCCCGCCTACAATGAGCAGTTCTTC. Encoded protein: CASRAGPAYNEQFF.

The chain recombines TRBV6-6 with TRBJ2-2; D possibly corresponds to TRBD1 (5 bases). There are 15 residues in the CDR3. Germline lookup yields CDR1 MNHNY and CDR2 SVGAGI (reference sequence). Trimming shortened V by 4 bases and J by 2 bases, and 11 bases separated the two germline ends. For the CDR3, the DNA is TGTGCCAGCAGTTCCGTGACAGTCAACACCGGGGAGCTGTTTTTT. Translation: CASSSVTVNTGELFF.

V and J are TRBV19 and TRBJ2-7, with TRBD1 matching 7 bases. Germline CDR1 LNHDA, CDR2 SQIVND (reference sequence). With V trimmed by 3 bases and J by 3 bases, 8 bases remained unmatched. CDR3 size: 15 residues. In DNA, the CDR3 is TGTGCCAGTAGTATGAGACCGGGACAGTACTACGAGCAGTACTTC. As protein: CASSMRPGQYYEQYF.

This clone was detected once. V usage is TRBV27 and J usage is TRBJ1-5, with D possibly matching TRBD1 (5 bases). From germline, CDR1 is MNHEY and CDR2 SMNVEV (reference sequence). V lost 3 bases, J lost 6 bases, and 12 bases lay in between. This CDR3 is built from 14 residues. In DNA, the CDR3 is TGTGCCAGCAGTTTTCGGGGGGAGGCTCAGCCCCAGCATTTT. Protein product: CASSFRGEAQPQHF.

In DNA, the CDR3 is TGTGCCAGCAGTTACTCGGGACTGAGTCTGCATTTT. As protein: CASSYSGLSLHF. The rearrangement joins TRBV6-5 to TRBJ1-5, with D possibly matching TRBD1 (5 bases). This CDR3 is 12 amino acids long. The V end lost 0 bases, the J end lost 15 bases, and 12 bases lay between the germline ends. The germline gives CDR1 MNHEY, CDR2 SVGAGI.

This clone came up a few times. This chain's CDR3 is CAWSVLRGLSEAFF. CDR3 nucleotide sequence: TGTGCCTGGAGTGTGCTTAGGGGGCTATCTGAAGCTTTCTTT. The chain links TRBV30 to TRBJ1-1; 7 positions match TRBD1. V was clipped by 0 bases and J by 6 bases; unmatched bases: 7. Germline CDR1 GTSNPN, CDR2 SVGIG (reference sequence). The CDR3 loop spans 14 amino acids.

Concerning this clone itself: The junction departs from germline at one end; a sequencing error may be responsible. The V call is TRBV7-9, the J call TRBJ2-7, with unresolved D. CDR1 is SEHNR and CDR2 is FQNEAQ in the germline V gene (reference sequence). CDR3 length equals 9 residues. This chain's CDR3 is CASSIPPLF. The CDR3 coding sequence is TGTGCCAGCAGCATTCCTCCCCTTTTC.

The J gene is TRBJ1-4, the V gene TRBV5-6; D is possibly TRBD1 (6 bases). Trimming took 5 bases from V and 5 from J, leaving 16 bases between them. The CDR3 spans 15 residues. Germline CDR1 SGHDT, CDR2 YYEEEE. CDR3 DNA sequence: TGTGCCAGCAGTCAAGGACAGACCTTAAATGAAAAACTGTTTTTT. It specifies CASSQGQTLNEKLFF. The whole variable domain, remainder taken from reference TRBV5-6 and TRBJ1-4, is DAGVTQSPTHLIKTRGQQVTLRCSPKSGHDTVSWYQQALGQGPQFIFQYYEEEERQRGNFPDRFSGHQFPNYSSELNVNALLLGDSALYLCASSQGQTLNEKLFFGSGTQLSVL.

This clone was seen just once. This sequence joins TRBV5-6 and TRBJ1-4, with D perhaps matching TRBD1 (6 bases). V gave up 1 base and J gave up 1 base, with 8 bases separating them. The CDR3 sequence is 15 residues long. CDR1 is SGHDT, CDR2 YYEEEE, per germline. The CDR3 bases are TGTGCCAGCAGCTTGCAGGGGAGAACTAATGAAAAACTGTTTTTT. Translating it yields CASSLQGRTNEKLFF.

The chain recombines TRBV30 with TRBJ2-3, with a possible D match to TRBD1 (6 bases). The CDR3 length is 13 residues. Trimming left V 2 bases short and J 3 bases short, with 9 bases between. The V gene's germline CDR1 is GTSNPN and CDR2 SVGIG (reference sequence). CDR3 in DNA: TGTGCCTGGAGTAAGGGGGAGACAGATACGCAGTATTTT. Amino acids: CAWSKGETDTQYF. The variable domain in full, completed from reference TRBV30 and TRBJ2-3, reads SQTIHQWPATLVQPVGSPLSLECTVEGTSNPNLYWYRQAAGRGLQLLFYSVGIGQISSEVPQNLSASRPQDRQFILSSKKLLLSDSGFYLCAWSKGETDTQYFGPGTRLTVL.

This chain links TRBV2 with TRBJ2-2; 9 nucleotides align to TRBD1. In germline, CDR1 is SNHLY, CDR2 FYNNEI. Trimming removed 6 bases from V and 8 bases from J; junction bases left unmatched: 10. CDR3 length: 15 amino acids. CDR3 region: CASSVRDRVSGELFF. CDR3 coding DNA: TGTGCCAGCAGCGTCCGGGACAGGGTCTCTGGGGAGCTGTTTTTT.

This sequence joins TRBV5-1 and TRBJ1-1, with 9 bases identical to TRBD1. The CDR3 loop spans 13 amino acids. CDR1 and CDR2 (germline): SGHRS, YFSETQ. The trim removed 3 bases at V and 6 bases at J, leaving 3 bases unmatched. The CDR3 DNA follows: TGCGCCAGCAGCTCGACAGGGGGTGCTGAAGCTTTCTTT. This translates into CASSSTGGAEAFF.

The DNA of the CDR3 is TGTGCCAGCACCATCGGGGTCTGGACTAGAGGGGCTAATGAAAAACTGTTTTTT. Amino acids: CASTIGVWTRGANEKLFF. This chain joins TRBV28 and TRBJ1-4, with D perhaps matching TRBD1 (5 bases). Per germline, CDR1 MDHEN and CDR2 SYDVKM. Trimming removed 7 bases from V and 3 bases from J, with 24 bases in between. The CDR3 has 18 residues.

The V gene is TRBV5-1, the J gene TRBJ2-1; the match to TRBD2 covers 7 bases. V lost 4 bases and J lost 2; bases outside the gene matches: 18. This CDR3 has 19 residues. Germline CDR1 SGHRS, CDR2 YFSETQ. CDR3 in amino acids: CASSPHWGRADLAYNEQFF. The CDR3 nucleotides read TGCGCCAGCAGCCCCCATTGGGGGAGGGCCGATTTGGCCTACAATGAGCAGTTCTTC. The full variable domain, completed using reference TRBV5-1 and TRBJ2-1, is KAGVTQTPRYLIKTRGQQVTLSCSPISGHRSVSWYQQTPGQGLQFLFEYFSETQRNKGNFPGRFSGRQFSNSRSEMNVSTLELGDSALYLCASSPHWGRADLAYNEQFFGPGTRLTVL.